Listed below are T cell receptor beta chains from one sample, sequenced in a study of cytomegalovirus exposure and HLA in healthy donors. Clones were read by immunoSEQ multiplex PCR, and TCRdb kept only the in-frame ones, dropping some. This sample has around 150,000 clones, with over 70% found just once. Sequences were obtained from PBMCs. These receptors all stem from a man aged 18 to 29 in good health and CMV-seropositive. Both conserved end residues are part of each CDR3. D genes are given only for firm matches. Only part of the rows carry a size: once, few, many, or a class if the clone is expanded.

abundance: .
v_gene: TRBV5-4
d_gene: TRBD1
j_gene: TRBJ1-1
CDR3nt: TGTGCCAGCACTTGGGACAGGGATACTGAAGCTTTCTTT
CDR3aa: CASTWDRDTEAFF

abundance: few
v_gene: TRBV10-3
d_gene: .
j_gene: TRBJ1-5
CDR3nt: TGTGCCATCAGTGAGTCTGAACAGGCTGATCAGCCCCAGCATTTT
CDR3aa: CAISESEQADQPQHF

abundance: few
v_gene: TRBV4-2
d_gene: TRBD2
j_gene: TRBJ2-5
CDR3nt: TGTGCCAGCACGCGGGGGACTAACCAAGAGACCCAGTACTTC
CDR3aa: CASTRGTNQETQYF

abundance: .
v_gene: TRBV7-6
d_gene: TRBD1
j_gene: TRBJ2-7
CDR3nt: TGTGCCAGCAGCTTAGGGGGACAGGGGGCTCTCGAGCAGTACTTC
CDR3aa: CASSLGGQGALEQYF

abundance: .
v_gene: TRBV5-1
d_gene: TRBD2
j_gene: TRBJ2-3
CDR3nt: TGCGCCAGCAGCTTGGGCCTACTAGCGGACCTCAGCACAGATACGCAGTATTTT
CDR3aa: CASSLGLLADLSTDTQYF

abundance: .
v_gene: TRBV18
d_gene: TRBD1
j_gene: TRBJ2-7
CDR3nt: TGTGCCAGCTCACAATTACCGGGACAGGGGCCCTACGAGCAGTACTTC
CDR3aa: CASSQLPGQGPYEQYF

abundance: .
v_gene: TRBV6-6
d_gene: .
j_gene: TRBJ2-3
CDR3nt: TGTGCCAGCAGTTACCCCTCAGATACGCAGTATTTT
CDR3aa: CASSYPSDTQYF

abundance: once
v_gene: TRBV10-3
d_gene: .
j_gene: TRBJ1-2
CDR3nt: TGTGCCATCAAAGACAGGTTAGCTAACTATGGCTACACCTTC
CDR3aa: CAIKDRLANYGYTF

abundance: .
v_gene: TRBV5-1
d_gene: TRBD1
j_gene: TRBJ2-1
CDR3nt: TGCGCCAGCAGCCTACGACAGGGCGAGAGGCAGTTCTTC
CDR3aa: CASSLRQGERQFF

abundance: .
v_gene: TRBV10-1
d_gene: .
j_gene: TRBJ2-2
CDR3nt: TGCGCCAGCCTCCGGGACACTGACCCCCTTTTGACCGGGGAGCTGTTTTTT
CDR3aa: CASLRDTDPLLTGELFF

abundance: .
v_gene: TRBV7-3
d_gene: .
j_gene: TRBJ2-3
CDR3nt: TGTGCCAGCAGCTTAACCGAACTACGATTTCTAACAGGGACGTTCGGAGATACGCAGTATTTT
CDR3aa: CASSLTELRFLTGTFGDTQYF

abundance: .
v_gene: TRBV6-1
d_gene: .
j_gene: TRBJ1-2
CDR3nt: TGTGCCAGCGAGAAGGGGGAGAGGACGGGCTACACCTTC
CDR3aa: CASEKGERTGYTF

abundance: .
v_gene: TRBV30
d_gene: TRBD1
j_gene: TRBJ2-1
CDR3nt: TGTGCCTGGAGTAAGGGGGCCAGCTCCTACAATGAGCAGTTCTTC
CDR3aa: CAWSKGASSYNEQFF

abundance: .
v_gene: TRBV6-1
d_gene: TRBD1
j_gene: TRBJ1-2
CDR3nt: TGTGCCAGCAGTGAACTCGACAGGGATGGCTACACCTTC
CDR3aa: CASSELDRDGYTF

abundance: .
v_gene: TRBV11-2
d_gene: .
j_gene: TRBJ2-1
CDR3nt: TGTGCCAGCAGCTTAGATTTGACTAATAACAATGAGCAGTTCTTC
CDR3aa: CASSLDLTNNNEQFF

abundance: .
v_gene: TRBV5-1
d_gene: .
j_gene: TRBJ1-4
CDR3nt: TGCGCCAGCAGCTGGGGGCAGAGAAATGAAAAACTGTTTTTT
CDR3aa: CASSWGQRNEKLFF

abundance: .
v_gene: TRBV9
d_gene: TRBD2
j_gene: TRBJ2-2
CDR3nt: TGTGCCAGCAGCGTAGACCTGGGACTAGCGTCTAACGGGGAGCTGTTTTTT
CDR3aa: CASSVDLGLASNGELFF

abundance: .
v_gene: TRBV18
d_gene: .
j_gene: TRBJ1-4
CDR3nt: TGTGCCAGCTCACCAGCAAAAACAGGGACAAAACTGTTTTTT
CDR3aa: CASSPAKTGTKLFF

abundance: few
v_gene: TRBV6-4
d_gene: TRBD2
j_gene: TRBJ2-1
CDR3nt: TGTGCCAGCAGTGACTCTCCGGGTAGCGGGAGGGATGAGCAGTTCTTC
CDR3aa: CASSDSPGSGRDEQFF

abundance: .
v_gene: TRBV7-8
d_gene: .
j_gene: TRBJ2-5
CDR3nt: TGTGCCAGCAGCTCCCTTGAGGGAGAGGAGACCCAGTACTTC
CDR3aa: CASSSLEGEETQYF

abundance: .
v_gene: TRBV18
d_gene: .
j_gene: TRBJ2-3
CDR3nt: TGTGCCAGCTCACCGAACGGCGGGTACACAGATACGCAGTATTTT
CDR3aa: CASSPNGGYTDTQYF

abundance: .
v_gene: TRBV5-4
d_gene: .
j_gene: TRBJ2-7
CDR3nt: TGTGCCAGCAGGCAGGGCGGGACGGCAACCTACGAGCAGTACTTC
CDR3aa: CASRQGGTATYEQYF

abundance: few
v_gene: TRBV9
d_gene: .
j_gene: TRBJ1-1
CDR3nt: TGTGCCAGCAGCGTAGTGGGACAAAGCACTGAAGCTTTCTTT
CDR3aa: CASSVVGQSTEAFF

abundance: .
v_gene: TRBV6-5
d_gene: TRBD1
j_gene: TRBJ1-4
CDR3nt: TGTGCCAGCAGGGACGGGGGACAGGGCTCAGAAAAACTGTTTTTT
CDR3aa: CASRDGGQGSEKLFF

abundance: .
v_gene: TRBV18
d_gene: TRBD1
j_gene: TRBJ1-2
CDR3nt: TGTGCCAGCTCATCAGGGACAGAGCGGTCGAGCTACACCTTC
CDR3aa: CASSSGTERSSYTF

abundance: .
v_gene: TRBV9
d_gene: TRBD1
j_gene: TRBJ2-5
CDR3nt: TGTGCCAGCAGCGTCCGGGACAGGGGGAGTTTGCGGGAGACCCAGTACTTC
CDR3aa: CASSVRDRGSLRETQYF

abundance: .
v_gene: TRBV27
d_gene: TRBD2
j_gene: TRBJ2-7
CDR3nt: TGTGCCAGCAGTTTAATAGCGGGCTCCTACGAGCAGTACTTC
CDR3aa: CASSLIAGSYEQYF

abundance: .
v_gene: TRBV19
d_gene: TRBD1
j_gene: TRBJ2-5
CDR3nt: TGTGCCAGTAGTCGGACAGGGGGTTTTGAGACCCAGTACTTC
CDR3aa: CASSRTGGFETQYF

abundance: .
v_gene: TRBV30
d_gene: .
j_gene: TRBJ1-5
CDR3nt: TGTGCCTGGAGTGTACGGGGGTCGGGAAAGGATCAGCCCCAGCATTTT
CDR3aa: CAWSVRGSGKDQPQHF

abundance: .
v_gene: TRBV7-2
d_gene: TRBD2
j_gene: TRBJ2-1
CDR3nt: TGTGCCAGCAGCTTAGGGTTGGGGGGGTGGAACAATGAGCAGTTCTTC
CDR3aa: CASSLGLGGWNNEQFF

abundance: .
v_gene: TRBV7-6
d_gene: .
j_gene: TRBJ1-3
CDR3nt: TGTGCCAGCAGCTTAACAGTCCCCCCGGCAGGCCTATATTTT
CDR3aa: CASSLTVPPAGLYF

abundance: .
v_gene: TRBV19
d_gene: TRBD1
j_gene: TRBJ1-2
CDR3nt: TGTGCCAGTAGAAAGGGACAGCTACGACCCTGGGGCTACACCTTC
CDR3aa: CASRKGQLRPWGYTF

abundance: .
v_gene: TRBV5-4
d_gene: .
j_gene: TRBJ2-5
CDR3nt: TGTGCCAGCAGCTTGGGCGGATACCAAGAGACCCAGTACTTC
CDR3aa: CASSLGGYQETQYF

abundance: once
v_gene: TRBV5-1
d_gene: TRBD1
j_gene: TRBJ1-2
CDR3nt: TGCGCCAGCAGCTTTGACAGGGTAGGCTCTGGCTACACCTTC
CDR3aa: CASSFDRVGSGYTF

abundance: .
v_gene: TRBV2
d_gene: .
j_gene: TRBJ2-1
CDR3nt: TGTGCCAGCAGTGCGTCTAGTTATGAGCAGTTCTTC
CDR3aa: CASSASSYEQFF

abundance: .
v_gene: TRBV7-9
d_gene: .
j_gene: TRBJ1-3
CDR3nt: TGTTCCAGCAGTACTGGAAACACCATATATTTT
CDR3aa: CSSSTGNTIYF

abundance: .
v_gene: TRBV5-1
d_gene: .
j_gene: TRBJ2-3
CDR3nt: TGCGCCAGCAGCCCATCCCCGGGAGATACGCAGTATTTT
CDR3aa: CASSPSPGDTQYF

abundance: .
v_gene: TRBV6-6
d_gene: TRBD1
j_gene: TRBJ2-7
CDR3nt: TGTGCCAGCAGACAGGACAGGGCCTACGAGCAGTACTTC
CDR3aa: CASRQDRAYEQYF

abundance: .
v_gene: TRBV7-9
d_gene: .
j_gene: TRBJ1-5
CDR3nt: TGTGCCAGCAGCTTTTCCGATCAGCCCCAGCATTTT
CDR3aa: CASSFSDQPQHF

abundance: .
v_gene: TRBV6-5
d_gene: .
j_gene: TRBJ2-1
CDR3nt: TGTGCCACCAGGTTGGGGGCCGGCAATGAGCAGTTCTTC
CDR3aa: CATRLGAGNEQFF

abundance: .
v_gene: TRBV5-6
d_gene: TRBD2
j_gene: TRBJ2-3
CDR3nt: TGTGCCAGCAGCCCCGGCGGGGGGGGAGATACGCAGTATTTT
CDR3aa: CASSPGGGGDTQYF

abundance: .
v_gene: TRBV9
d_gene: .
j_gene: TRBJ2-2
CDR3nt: TGTGCCAGCAGCGTCCAAGGGGGGGTTACCGGGGAGCTGTTTTTT
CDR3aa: CASSVQGGVTGELFF

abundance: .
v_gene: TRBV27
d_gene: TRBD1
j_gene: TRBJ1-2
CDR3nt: TGTGCCAGCAGTCCCCCCCCGGGACAGGGAACTAACTATGGCTACACCTTC
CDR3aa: CASSPPPGQGTNYGYTF

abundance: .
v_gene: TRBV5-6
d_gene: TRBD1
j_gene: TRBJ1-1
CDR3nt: TGTGCCAGCGTCGAACAGGGGGATCTCTCCTCGAACACTGAAGCTTTCTTT
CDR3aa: CASVEQGDLSSNTEAFF

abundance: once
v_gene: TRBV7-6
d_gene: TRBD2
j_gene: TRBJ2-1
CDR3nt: TGTGCCAGCAGCTTAGTACTAGCGGGGGGGCCGAACTACAATGAGCAGTTCTTC
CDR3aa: CASSLVLAGGPNYNEQFF

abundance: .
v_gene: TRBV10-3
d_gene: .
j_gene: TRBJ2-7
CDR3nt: TGTGCCATCAGCCAGACACCTCCCCACGAGCAGTACTTC
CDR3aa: CAISQTPPHEQYF

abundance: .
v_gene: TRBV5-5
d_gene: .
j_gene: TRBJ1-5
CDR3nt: TGTGCCAGCAGCATTGACAGCAATAGCAATCAGCCCCAGCATTTT
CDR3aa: CASSIDSNSNQPQHF